These T cell receptor beta chains were read from a single sample in a study of type 1 and type 2 diabetes patients. TCRdb re-derived calls from the multiplex PCR reads in MiXCR, one entry per CDR3 protein. This sample has a few hundred thousand distinct CDR3 sequences, with more than 40% found just once. The specimen was peripheral blood mononuclear cells (PBMCs). Every receptor here comes from a man between 18 and 35 years old with type 2 diabetes. Each CDR3 is given without its conserved first and last residue. Fields, in order: J gene, D gene, CDR3 length, V gene, CDR3 protein. A D gene is named only where the DNA matches it firmly.

TRBJ2-3 | - | 13 | TRBV15 | ATAFDFGWLDTQY
TRBJ1-2 | - | 9 | TRBV6-1 | ASDEDYGYT
TRBJ2-3 | TRBD2 | 13 | TRBV19 | ASSTPGGNTDTQY
TRBJ1-6 | - | 13 | TRBV15 | ATSGTLQGNSPLH
TRBJ1-6 | - | 12 | TRBV7-9 | ASSLGPSWSPLH
TRBJ1-4 | - | 12 | TRBV19 | ASSIVQGGEKLF
TRBJ1-2 | - | 13 | TRBV19 | ASSVEDGGAYGYT
TRBJ2-5 | TRBD2 | 15 | TRBV4-1 | ASSPMTSGTFQETQY
TRBJ1-1 | - | 13 | TRBV12-3/TRBV12-4 | ASSLAGVENTEAF
TRBJ2-2 | - | 13 | TRBV19 | ASSIDRESTGELF
TRBJ1-1 | - | 11 | TRBV19 | ASTTRGGAEAF
TRBJ1-2 | TRBD1 | 12 | TRBV10-3 | AINPGQGVGGYT
TRBJ2-1 | TRBD1 | 12 | TRBV2 | ATSEQDRGNEQF
TRBJ2-2 | - | 9 | TRBV29-1 | SVGEHGELF
- | - | 11 | TRBV24-1 | ATSVKASNEQF
TRBJ1-2 | - | 11 | TRBV6-2/TRBV6-3 | ASNGLTNYGYT
TRBJ2-1 | - | 13 | TRBV24-1 | ATTPPVGGNNEQF
TRBJ2-1 | - | 15 | TRBV15 | ATSRASLRGLYNEQF
TRBJ1-4 | - | 12 | TRBV19 | ASSTAGVSEKLF
TRBJ2-7 | TRBD2 | 13 | TRBV19 | ASSVRLAYSYEQY
TRBJ1-2 | - | 10 | TRBV19 | ASGDGLYGYT
TRBJ1-1 | TRBD1 | 14 | TRBV7-9 | ASSFQGGHMNTEAF
TRBJ1-5 | - | 10 | TRBV2 | ASRRADQPQH
TRBJ1-2 | TRBD1 | 16 | TRBV2 | ASISSSQEDRGMLGYT
TRBJ1-6 | TRBD1 | 11 | TRBV30 | AWGGQGQSPLH
TRBJ1-2 | TRBD1 | 12 | TRBV20-1 | SASPGQGIDGYT
TRBJ2-1 | - | 10 | TRBV2 | ASSVSRNEQF
TRBJ2-5 | - | 10 | TRBV29-1 | SLGLTQETQY
TRBJ2-7 | TRBD2 | 12 | TRBV7-8 | ASSLGLADYEQY
TRBJ2-4 | TRBD2 | 14 | TRBV4-1 | ASSQTSDFVKNIQY
TRBJ1-5 | TRBD1 | 15 | TRBV12-3/TRBV12-4 | ASSFPLGQGGNQPQH
TRBJ2-5 | - | 15 | TRBV24-1 | ATSDRGGTNFQETQY
TRBJ1-2 | - | 9 | TRBV7-3 | ASSLANGYT